Listed here are 8 T cell receptor beta chains from one sample, sequenced in a study of T cell responses to AZD1222 COVID-19 vaccine. Profiling relied on immunoSEQ multiplex PCR, and the TCRdb table lists in-frame clones only, not all of them. The sample comprises about 110,000 clones, approximately 87% of which are singletons, and less than 6% rests with the top ten. Sequencing used peripheral blood, obtained on day 0 of AZD1222 vaccination. The receptors were gathered from an adult in good health.

This chain links TRBV11-3 with TRBJ2-1, with 7 positions matching TRBD1. Germline trimming cut 5 bases from V and 4 bases from J; bases unmatched to any gene: 11. From germline, CDR1 is SGHNT and CDR2 YENEEA. The CDR3 length is 16 residues. The DNA of the CDR3 is TGTGCCAGCAGCAGTTCCGGGACAGAGCTTTACAATGAGCAGTTCTTC. Residues: CASSSSGTELYNEQFF.

The V call is TRBV27, the J call TRBJ1-1; 8 bases fit TRBD1. This CDR3 contains 15 residues. Germline assignment: CDR1 MNHEY and CDR2 SMNVEV (reference sequence). J was trimmed by 4 bases and V by 5 bases; bases with no gene match: 9. For the CDR3, the DNA is TGTGCCAGCAGTCCGGACAGGGCGCGGGTCACTGAAGCTTTCTTT. The encoded protein is CASSPDRARVTEAFF.

This chain links TRBV16 with TRBJ1-1; D is uncertain. V was clipped by 0 bases and J by 4 bases, with 12 bases between them. Germline V gene sequence: CDR1 KGHSY, CDR2 FQNENV. The CDR3 spans 15 residues. The CDR3 DNA reads TGTGCCAGCAGCCAATCGGCCGGGCGGGCCACTGAAGCTTTCTTT. Translated, it gives CASSQSAGRATEAFF.

The DNA for the CDR3 is TGTGCCAGTAGTATAGAGGGGGGAAATCAGCCCCAGCATTTT. Translating it yields CASSIEGGNQPQHF. The chain joins TRBV19 to TRBJ1-5, with a tentative D call TRBD1 (5 bases). Germline CDR1 LNHDA, CDR2 SQIVND (reference sequence). V dropped 0 bases and J dropped 4 bases, with 7 bases sitting between them. There are 14 residues in the CDR3.

The chain is built from TRBV13 and TRBJ2-7, with a tentative D call TRBD2 (6 bases). Trimming shortened V by 3 bases and J by 5 bases, and 14 bases separated the two germline ends. The CDR3 has 14 amino acids. Germline lookup yields CDR1 PRHDT and CDR2 FYEKMQ (reference sequence). The CDR3 here is CASSLGRRAHEQYF. CDR3 nucleotide sequence: TGTGCCAGCAGCTTGGGACGGAGGGCCCACGAGCAGTACTTC.

The chain links TRBV29-1 to TRBJ2-7; 9 bases are a match to TRBD1. Germline CDR1 and CDR2: SQVTM and ANQGSEA. Trimming at V came to 5 bases and at J to 4 bases, leaving 6 bases not matched to a gene. This CDR3 is 13 amino acids long. The CDR3 coding sequence is TGCAGCGTTAGTAGGGGACAGGGATACGAGCAGTACTTC. This encodes CSVSRGQGYEQYF.

This chain links TRBV4-1 with TRBJ2-1; TRBD2 matches at 11 bases. V shed 5 bases and J 6 bases; nucleotides not matched to a gene: 6. Germline CDR1 is MGHRA and CDR2 is YSYEKL. The CDR3 contains 15 residues. In DNA, the CDR3 is TGCGCCAGCAGCTCCGTAGCGGGGGGGGTCAATGAGCAGTTCTTC. This gives the protein CASSSVAGGVNEQFF.

The CDR3 loop reads CASSIPGGVSNQPQHF. The CDR3 DNA is TGTGCCAGTAGTATTCCCGGGGGCGTAAGCAATCAGCCCCAGCATTTT. The rearrangement links TRBV19 to TRBJ1-5, with D maybe TRBD1 (6 bases). V lost 3 bases and J lost 1, with 13 bases in between. CDR3 size: 16 residues. Germline lookup yields CDR1 LNHDA and CDR2 SQIVND (reference sequence).